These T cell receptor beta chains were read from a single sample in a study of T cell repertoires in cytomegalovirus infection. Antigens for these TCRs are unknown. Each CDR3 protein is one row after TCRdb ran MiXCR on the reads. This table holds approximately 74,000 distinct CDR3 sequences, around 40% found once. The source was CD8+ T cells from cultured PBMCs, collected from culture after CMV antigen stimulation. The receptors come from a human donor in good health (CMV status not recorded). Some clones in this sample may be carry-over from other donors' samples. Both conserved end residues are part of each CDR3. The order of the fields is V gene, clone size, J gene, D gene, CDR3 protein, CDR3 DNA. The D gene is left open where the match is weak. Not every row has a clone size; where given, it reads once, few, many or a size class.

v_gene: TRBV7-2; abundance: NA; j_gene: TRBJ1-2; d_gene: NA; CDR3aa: CASSLWEYGYTF; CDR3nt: TGTGCCAGCAGCTTATGGGAGTATGGCTACACCTTC
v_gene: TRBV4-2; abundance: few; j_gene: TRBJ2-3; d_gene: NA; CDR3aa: CASSQPGTSPRAQYF; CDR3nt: TGTGCCAGCAGCCAACCCGGGACTTCGCCTCGGGCGCAGTATTTT
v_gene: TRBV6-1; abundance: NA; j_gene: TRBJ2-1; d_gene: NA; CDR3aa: CASSGGLSLFDEQFF; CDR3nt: TGTGCCAGCAGCGGAGGTCTAAGTTTGTTCGATGAGCAGTTCTTC
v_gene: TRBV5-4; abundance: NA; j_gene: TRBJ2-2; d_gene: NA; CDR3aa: CASSGDLNTGELFF; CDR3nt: TGTGCCAGCAGCGGGGACCTCAACACCGGGGAGCTGTTTTTT
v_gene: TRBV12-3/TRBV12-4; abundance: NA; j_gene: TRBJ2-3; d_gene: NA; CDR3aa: CASSWTDTQYF; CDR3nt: TGTGCCAGCAGCTGGACAGATACGCAGTATTTT
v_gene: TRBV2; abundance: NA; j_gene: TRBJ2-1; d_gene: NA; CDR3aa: CASRDPKRALYNEQFF; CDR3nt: TGTGCCAGCAGGGACCCCAAGAGGGCCCTCTACAATGAGCAGTTCTTC
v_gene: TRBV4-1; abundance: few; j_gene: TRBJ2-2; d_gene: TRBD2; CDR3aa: CASSQDAWPGGANGELFF; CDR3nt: TGCGCCAGCAGCCAAGACGCCTGGCCCGGGGGGGCGAACGGGGAGCTGTTTTTT
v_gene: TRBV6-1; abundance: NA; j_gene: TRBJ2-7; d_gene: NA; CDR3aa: CASVSEGSYEQYF; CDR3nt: TGTGCTAGCGTGAGTGAAGGTTCCTACGAGCAGTACTTC
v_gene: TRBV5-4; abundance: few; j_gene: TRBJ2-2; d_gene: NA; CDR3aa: CASSLMGLNTGELFF; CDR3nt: TGTGCCAGCAGCTTAATGGGCCTGAACACCGGGGAGCTGTTTTTT
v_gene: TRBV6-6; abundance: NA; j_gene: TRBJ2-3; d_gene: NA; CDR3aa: CASSYYGSTDTQYF; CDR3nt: TGTGCCAGCAGTTACTACGGTAGCACAGATACGCAGTATTTT